Listed here are 17 T cell receptor beta chains from one sample, sequenced in a study of cytomegalovirus exposure and HLA in healthy donors. The PCR had 60 Vbeta and 13 Jbeta primers. Some clones are missing from TCRdb's copy, which holds only in-frame ones; the method was immunoSEQ multiplex PCR. Among some 110,000 clones listed, about four fifths were seen once. Sequenced input: PBMCs. The receptors derive from a young woman in good health and CMV-seronegative.

The rearrangement uses TRBV7-9 and TRBJ1-1; D might be TRBD1 (6 bases). Trimming shortened V by 2 bases and J by 4 bases, and 11 bases separated the two germline ends. Germline CDR1 is SEHNR and CDR2 is FQNEAQ (reference sequence). This CDR3 spans 14 amino acids. The CDR3 loop is CASSLQGTSTEAFF. The CDR3 nucleotides read TGTGCCAGCAGCTTACAGGGGACCAGCACTGAAGCTTTCTTT.

This clone was observed once. This sequence joins TRBV28 and TRBJ1-5, with 10 bases lining up with TRBD1. J lost 0 bases, V lost 5 bases, and 7 bases had no gene match. The CDR3 is 17 residues long. CDR1 is MDHEN and CDR2 is SYDVKM in the germline V gene. In DNA form, the CDR3 reads TGTGCCAGCAGTCGGGGACAGGGGTTTTATAGCAATCAGCCCCAGCATTTT. The encoded protein is CASSRGQGFYSNQPQHF. The full variable domain, completed using reference TRBV28 and TRBJ1-5, is DVKVTQSSRYLVKRTGEKVFLECVQDMDHENMFWYRQDPGLGLRLIYFSYDVKMKEKGDIPEGYSVSREKKERFSLILESASTNQTSMYLCASSRGQGFYSNQPQHFGDGTRLSIL.

J is TRBJ1-3 and V is TRBV5-1, with 10 bases that match TRBD1. CDR3 length: 15 amino acids. Germline lookup yields CDR1 SGHRS and CDR2 YFSETQ. Unmatched junction bases numbered 6, after V lost 4 bases and J lost 5 bases. The CDR3 nucleotides read TGCGCCAGCAGCCCGGGGGACAGGGGTAGAAACACCATATATTTT. Protein: CASSPGDRGRNTIYF.

The chain combines TRBV30 with TRBJ2-7; D may be TRBD1 (5 bases). V shed 4 bases and J shed 4 bases, with 11 bases lying between them. There are 12 residues in the CDR3. Germline CDR1 GTSNPN, CDR2 SVGIG (reference sequence). As DNA, the CDR3 is TGTGCCTGGAACCTTGGGGCTTACGAGCAGTACTTC. This codes for CAWNLGAYEQYF. The whole variable domain, remainder taken from reference TRBV30 and TRBJ2-7, is SQTIHQWPATLVQPVGSPLSLECTVEGTSNPNLYWYRQAAGRGLQLLFYSVGIGQISSEVPQNLSASRPQDRQFILSSKKLLLSDSGFYLCAWNLGAYEQYFGPGTRLTVT.

The chain is built from TRBV19 and TRBJ1-5, with TRBD1 identical over 8 bases. The length of the CDR3 is 16 residues. Germline CDR1 reads LNHDA; CDR2 reads SQIVND (reference sequence). V lost 5 bases to trimming and J lost 1 base; unmatched junction nucleotides: 7. This chain's CDR3 is CASSVPTGGSNQPQHF. Written as DNA, the CDR3 is TGTGCCAGTAGTGTACCAACAGGGGGGAGCAATCAGCCCCAGCATTTT.

V usage is TRBV6-5 and J usage is TRBJ2-1; 9 bases fit TRBD1. CDR1 and CDR2 from the germline V gene are MNHEY and SVGAGI. The V segment lost 2 bases and the J segment 1 base; nucleotides outside the gene matches: 3. The length of the CDR3 is 16 residues. CDR3: CASSYTGQGSYNEQFF. CDR3 nucleotide sequence: TGTGCCAGCAGTTACACGGGACAGGGATCCTACAATGAGCAGTTCTTC.

The CDR3 nucleotides are TGTGCCAGCAGCCAAGAAGCGGGAGATTCGACAGATACGCAGTATTTT. Its protein product is CASSQEAGDSTDTQYF. The rearrangement uses TRBV14 and TRBJ2-3, with 8 bases lining up with TRBD2. With 0 bases clipped from V and 3 bases from J, the junction kept 5 bases outside the gene matches. The CDR3 contains 16 residues. Germline CDR1 SGHDN, CDR2 FVKESK.

The chain employs TRBV7-6 and TRBJ2-1, with D perhaps TRBD1 (7 bases). CDR3 size: 15 residues. Trimming removed 5 bases at V and 1 base at J, with 12 bases between. Germline lookup yields CDR1 SGHVS and CDR2 FNYEAQ. This chain's CDR3 is CASSPGGRSYNEQFF. CDR3 DNA sequence: TGTGCCAGCAGCCCAGGGGGGAGGTCCTACAATGAGCAGTTCTTC.

This clone has a handful of counts. The chain couples TRBV5-6 to TRBJ2-3; D is unresolved. The CDR3 has 15 residues. V was trimmed by 4 bases and J by 0 bases, leaving 12 bases between them. The germline V gene has CDR1 SGHDT and CDR2 YYEEEE. The CDR3, as DNA: TGTGCCAGCAGCCCTCGGAGCGCAAGCACAGATACGCAGTATTTT. Residues: CASSPRSASTDTQYF.

The V and J genes are TRBV29-1 and TRBJ2-3, with 12 bases fitting TRBD2. J lost 0 bases, V lost 7 bases, and 5 bases had no gene match. Germline V lookup: CDR1 SQVTM, CDR2 ANQGSEA. This CDR3 is 15 amino acids long. CDR3 region: CSAWTSGISTDTQYF. The CDR3 coding sequence is TGCAGCGCCTGGACTAGCGGGATAAGCACAGATACGCAGTATTTT.

This chain connects TRBV7-9 to TRBJ2-1; the match to TRBD2 covers 10 bases. CDR1 SEHNR and CDR2 FQNEAQ come from the germline V gene (reference sequence). The CDR3 has 17 amino acids. The ends lost 5 bases at V and 7 bases at J; junction bases unmatched: 14. The DNA of the CDR3 is TGTGCCAGCAGCCGATACCAGACTAGCGGGCCGGATAATGAGCAGTTCTTC. Its protein is CASSRYQTSGPDNEQFF.

The J gene is TRBJ2-1, the V gene TRBV6-4; 7 bases agree with TRBD2. The V gene end was trimmed by 3 bases and the J gene end by 0 bases; junction bases not matched to a gene: 2. Germline V CDR1 and CDR2: MRHNA, SNTAGT. The length of the CDR3 is 15 residues. The CDR3 region is CASSEGGYSYNEQFF. CDR3 DNA sequence: TGTGCCAGCAGTGAGGGAGGGTACTCCTACAATGAGCAGTTCTTC.

The chain is built from TRBV9 and TRBJ1-1; tentatively, D is TRBD1 (6 bases). The length of the CDR3 is 16 residues. Trimming shortened V by 6 bases and J by 0 bases, and 18 bases separated the two germline ends. CDR1 and CDR2 (germline): SGDLS, YYNGEE. The CDR3 loop reads CASTPHSDRLNTEAFF. The CDR3 DNA reads TGTGCCAGCACCCCACATTCTGACAGGTTGAACACTGAAGCTTTCTTT. Full variable domain (rest looked up from reference TRBV9 and TRBJ1-1): DSGVTQTPKHLITATGQRVTLRCSPRSGDLSVYWYQQSLDQGLQFLIQYYNGEERAKGNILERFSAQQFPDLHSELNLSSLELGDSALYFCASTPHSDRLNTEAFFGQGTRLTVV.

The V and J genes are TRBV4-1 and TRBJ1-2; 10 positions agree with TRBD1. V shed 1 base and J 9 bases; nucleotides not matched to a gene: 11. The length of the CDR3 is 16 residues. CDR1 and CDR2 (germline): MGHRA, YSYEKL. The CDR3 region is CASSQVSRTGGSRYTF. CDR3 bases: TGCGCCAGCAGCCAAGTTTCAAGGACAGGGGGATCCCGCTACACCTTC.

The chain's CDR3 is CASSQGSGMDEQYF. The CDR3 coding sequence is TGCGCCAGCAGCCAAGGTAGCGGGATGGACGAGCAGTACTTC. V and J are TRBV4-1 and TRBJ2-7; TRBD2 matches 8 bases. The CDR3 loop spans 14 amino acids. Trimming took 1 base from V and 5 from J; bases not matched to a gene: 4. The germline CDR1 and CDR2 sequences are MGHRA and YSYEKL.

This sequence joins TRBV5-6 and TRBJ1-3, with 11 positions matching TRBD1. The CDR3 consists of 17 residues. Germline V CDR1 and CDR2: SGHDT, YYEEEE. V gave up 4 bases and J gave up 1 base; unmatched junction bases: 7. CDR3 DNA: TGTGCCAGCAGCCCGATGGACAGGGGGCTTTCTGGAAACACCATATATTTT. Translating gives CASSPMDRGLSGNTIYF.

The chain carries TRBV6-6 and TRBJ2-3; 11 nucleotides agree with TRBD2. The CDR3 sequence is 13 residues long. Per the germline V gene, CDR1 is MNHNY and CDR2 is SVGAGI (reference sequence). CDR3 residues: CALSGRGTDTQYF. As DNA, the CDR3 is TGTGCACTTAGCGGGAGGGGCACAGATACGCAGTATTTT.